These 28 T cell receptor beta chains came from one sample sequenced in a study of cytomegalovirus exposure and HLA in healthy donors. PCR amplification relied on 60 Vbeta primers (plus 13 Jbeta primers). Assay: immunoSEQ multiplex PCR; the TCRdb copy retains only in-frame clones and omits some. The sample has some 110,000 clones, 9% to 10% seen once; the top ten hold 2.5% to 3.5%. Sequenced sample: PBMCs. The receptors derive from a man aged 25 to 40 in good health and CMV-seronegative.

This clone has more than one count but fewer than ten. The V and J genes are TRBV2 and TRBJ2-3; D gene uncertain. V was pared by 5 bases and J by 3 bases, with 9 bases between. Germline V gives CDR1 SNHLY, CDR2 FYNNEI. The CDR3 is made up of 13 amino acids. CDR3: CASSPSGTDTQYF. In nucleotides, the CDR3 is TGTGCCAGCAGTCCCTCGGGTACAGATACGCAGTATTTT. The entire variable domain, with the rest obtained from reference TRBV2 and TRBJ2-3, is as follows: EPEVTQTPSHQVTQMGQEVILRCVPISNHLYFYWYRQILGQKVEFLVSFYNNEISEKSEIFDDQFSVERPDGSNFTLKIRSTKLEDSAMYFCASSPSGTDTQYFGPGTRLTVL.

Only a few counts were recorded for this clone. The V call is TRBV18, the J call TRBJ1-1; D remains ambiguous. CDR1 is KGHSH and CDR2 is LQKENI in the germline V gene. The CDR3 is 13 residues long. Deletions cut 3 bases from V and 0 bases from J, with 5 bases between. This CDR3 reads CASSPAMNTEAFF. As DNA, the CDR3 is TGTGCCAGCTCACCGGCAATGAACACTGAAGCTTTCTTT.

CDR3 DNA: TGTGCCAGCAGCTTAGGGTCAGTTCAAGAGACCCAGTACTTC. It yields the protein CASSLGSVQETQYF. The chain recombines TRBV7-9 with TRBJ2-5; D remains ambiguous. Germline assignment: CDR1 SEHNR and CDR2 FQNEAQ (reference sequence). V dropped 1 base and J dropped 2 bases, with 8 bases sitting between them. The CDR3 has 14 amino acids.

This clone was counted between two and nine times. The V call is TRBV10-3, the J call TRBJ1-1; D call uncertain. The CDR3 runs to 14 residues. The germline CDR1 and CDR2 sequences are ENHRY and SYGVKD. Trimming removed 4 bases at V and 4 bases at J, with 13 bases between. In nucleotides, the CDR3 is TGTGCCATCAGTGGGGCAGCCTCCGGCACTGAAGCTTTCTTT. Translating gives CAISGAASGTEAFF.

This clone came up a few times. The rearrangement joins TRBV2 to TRBJ2-3; the D gene is possibly TRBD2 (5 bases). There are 14 residues in the CDR3. V was pared by 1 base and J by 6 bases, with 11 bases between. CDR1 is SNHLY and CDR2 is FYNNEI in the germline V gene. For the CDR3, the DNA is TGTGCCAGCAGTGAAGGGCCGGGCGGGGATACGCAGTATTTT. Its translation: CASSEGPGGDTQYF.

The J gene is TRBJ2-3, the V gene TRBV18; D is unresolved. From germline, CDR1 is KGHSH and CDR2 LQKENI. Trimming removed 2 bases from V and 4 bases from J, with 4 bases in between. The CDR3 has 12 residues. As DNA, the CDR3 is TGTGCCAGCTCACCAATAGCAGATACGCAGTATTTT. As protein: CASSPIADTQYF. The variable domain in full, with the rest retrieved from reference TRBV18 and TRBJ2-3, is NAGVMQNPRHLVRRRGQEARLRCSPMKGHSHVYWYRQLPEEGLKFMVYLQKENIIDESGMPKERFSAEFPKEGPSILRIQQVVRGDSAAYFCASSPIADTQYFGPGTRLTVL.

The chain couples TRBV12-5 to TRBJ2-5; TRBD2 agrees at 12 bases. The CDR3 runs 16 residues. The V gene end was trimmed by 5 bases and the J gene end by 4 bases; junction bases not matched to a gene: 8. Germline V lookup: CDR1 LGHNT, CDR2 FRNRAP. In DNA, the CDR3 is TGTGCTAGTGGTCCCGGGACTAGCGGGCCAGCAGAGACCCAGTACTTC. Amino acids: CASGPGTSGPAETQYF.

The chain uses TRBV9 and TRBJ2-3; no reliable D call. The CDR3 has 14 amino acids. The V end was cut by 1 base, the J end by 3 bases, with 9 bases between. Germline CDR1 reads SGDLS; CDR2 reads YYNGEE. CDR3 sequence: CASSVWQETDTQYF. In DNA form, the CDR3 reads TGTGCCAGCAGCGTATGGCAGGAAACAGATACGCAGTATTTT.

This chain uses TRBV9 with TRBJ2-2; 8 nucleotides align to TRBD1. Germline-derived CDR1 and CDR2 are SGDLS and YYNGEE. V dropped 0 bases and J dropped 5; count of bases not matched to a gene: 6. This CDR3 contains 16 residues. CDR3 DNA: TGTGCCAGCAGCGTAGCGGCAGGGGGCCGGACCGGGGAGCTGTTTTTT. It codes for CASSVAAGGRTGELFF. Full variable domain (remainder filled in from reference TRBV9 and TRBJ2-2): DSGVTQTPKHLITATGQRVTLRCSPRSGDLSVYWYQQSLDQGLQFLIQYYNGEERAKGNILERFSAQQFPDLHSELNLSSLELGDSALYFCASSVAAGGRTGELFFGEGSRLTVL.

The J gene is TRBJ2-5, the V gene TRBV7-9, with TRBD1 identical over 7 bases. The junction had 9 bases not matched to a gene; V was cut back by 2 bases and J by 0 bases. Germline CDR1 and CDR2: SEHNR and FQNEAQ (reference sequence). This CDR3 comprises 17 residues. This CDR3 reads CASSLNSGQRYQETQYF. CDR3 sequence (DNA): TGTGCCAGCAGCTTAAATTCGGGACAGCGCTACCAAGAGACCCAGTACTTC.

This clone turned up a few times. This chain connects TRBV19 to TRBJ1-4, with no clear D. V was shortened by 6 bases and J by 0 bases, with 14 bases between the two germline ends. CDR1 LNHDA and CDR2 SQIVND come from the germline V gene (reference sequence). The CDR3 loop spans 16 amino acids. CDR3 sequence (DNA): TGTGCCAGTAGCGCAGGAGGACTTGCAACTAATGAAAAACTGTTTTTT. This gives the protein CASSAGGLATNEKLFF. The variable domain in full, with the rest retrieved from reference TRBV19 and TRBJ1-4, is DGGITQSPKYLFRKEGQNVTLSCEQNLNHDAMYWYRQDPGQGLRLIYYSQIVNDFQKGDIAEGYSVSREKKESFPLTVTSAQKNPTAFYLCASSAGGLATNEKLFFGSGTQLSVL.

The J gene is TRBJ2-1, the V gene TRBV28; D gene uncertain. With 3 bases removed from V and 6 bases from J, the gap between germline ends came to 6 bases. Germline values: CDR1 MDHEN, CDR2 SYDVKM. The CDR3 sequence is 12 residues long. This chain's CDR3 is CASSLAINEQFF. In DNA form, the CDR3 reads TGTGCCAGCAGTTTGGCCATCAATGAGCAGTTCTTC.

This clone has just a few counts. The gene calls are TRBV9 and TRBJ2-5, with TRBD1 matching over 8 bases. The V gene end was trimmed by 0 bases and the J gene end by 3 bases; junction bases not matched to a gene: 1. This CDR3 has 14 amino acids. In germline, CDR1 is SGDLS, CDR2 YYNGEE. The CDR3 DNA follows: TGTGCCAGCAGCGTAGACAGGGGGGAAGAGACCCAGTACTTC. This codes for CASSVDRGEETQYF.

The chain recombines TRBV5-1 with TRBJ2-3, with 9 bases that match TRBD2. Germline V gene sequence: CDR1 SGHRS, CDR2 YFSETQ. V trimming: 3 bases; J trimming: 0 bases; junction bases outside the gene matches: 8. CDR3 size: 17 residues. CDR3 coding DNA: TGCGCCAGCAGCTCTTTAGCGGGAGAAGGGAGCACAGATACGCAGTATTTT. It yields the protein CASSSLAGEGSTDTQYF.

CDR3 DNA sequence: TGCGCCAGCAGCCTCGAAGTCCCCGTACTCTTTACCGGGGAGCTGTTTTTT. This translates into CASSLEVPVLFTGELFF. The V and J genes are TRBV4-1 and TRBJ2-2; D gene uncertain. The CDR3 has 17 residues. Between the trimmed V and J ends, which lost 4 bases and 5 bases, there was a span of 20 bases. Germline loops: CDR1 MGHRA, CDR2 YSYEKL.

V is TRBV19 and J is TRBJ2-1; 12 bases fit TRBD2. The CDR3 totals 16 residues. Germline CDR1 is LNHDA and CDR2 is SQIVND (reference sequence). The V segment lost 4 bases and the J segment 8 bases; nucleotides outside the gene matches: 9. CDR3 in amino acids: CASSSPSSGRVYEQFF. The CDR3 nucleotides read TGTGCCAGTAGTAGCCCATCTAGCGGGAGGGTTTATGAGCAGTTCTTC. Using reference TRBV19 and TRBJ2-1 for the parts outside the CDR3, the full variable domain is DGGITQSPKYLFRKEGQNVTLSCEQNLNHDAMYWYRQDPGQGLRLIYYSQIVNDFQKGDIAEGYSVSREKKESFPLTVTSAQKNPTAFYLCASSSPSSGRVYEQFFGPGTRLTVL.

A few counts support this clone. V usage is TRBV7-2 and J usage is TRBJ2-3; D may be TRBD1 (6 bases). CDR3 length: 14 amino acids. CDR1 is SGHTA and CDR2 is FQGNSA in the germline V gene. The V end lost 5 bases, the J end lost 5 bases, and 14 bases lay between the germline ends. CDR3 sequence reads: CASSGATGVDTQYF. In nucleotides, the CDR3 is TGTGCCAGCAGCGGGGCGACAGGAGTAGATACGCAGTATTTT.

V and J are TRBV10-3 and TRBJ2-5; TRBD1 matches at 7 bases. This CDR3 is 14 amino acids long. Germline V gene lookup returns CDR1 ENHRY and CDR2 SYGVKD. V dropped 6 bases and J dropped 5; count of bases not matched to a gene: 9. CDR3 amino acids: CAISPTGEGETQYF. CDR3 bases: TGTGCCATCAGCCCAACAGGGGAAGGGGAGACCCAGTACTTC.

This clone was seen a few times. J is TRBJ1-1 and V is TRBV10-2; the D is unclear. The CDR3 length is 12 residues. The V gene lost 2 bases and the J gene lost 2 bases, with 3 bases spanning the gap. Germline V lookup: CDR1 WSHSY, CDR2 SAAADI. The CDR3 spells CASSEINTEAFF. The CDR3 region has the DNA TGCGCCAGCAGTGAGATAAACACTGAAGCTTTCTTT.

J is TRBJ2-5 and V is TRBV29-1; no clear D gene. Judging by the DNA end, TRBJ2-7 fits better; the J call may be wrong. This CDR3 contains 11 residues. The germline V gene has CDR1 SQVTM and CDR2 ANQGSEA. CDR3 amino acids: CSVEDPYEQYF. The CDR3, as DNA: TGCAGCGTTGAAGACCCCTACGAGCAGTACTTC.

This clone has just a few counts. V usage is TRBV6-1 and J usage is TRBJ1-2; D is unresolved. The CDR3 runs to 13 residues. Trimming left V 5 bases short and J 8 bases short, with 15 bases between. The germline gives CDR1 MNHNS, CDR2 SASEGT. The CDR3 DNA follows: TGTGCCAGCAGTCCGACTCTTCCGGGGGGCTACACCTTC. Amino acids: CASSPTLPGGYTF.

Note on this clone: The sample has other DNA sequences that encode this CDR3 too. The V gene is TRBV5-1, the J gene TRBJ2-3; 16 nucleotides align to TRBD2. This CDR3 has 18 residues. Unmatched junction bases numbered 6, after V lost 4 bases and J lost 1 base. Germline V lookup: CDR1 SGHRS, CDR2 YFSETQ. The CDR3 DNA follows: TGCGCCAGCAGCCGGGGACTAGCGGGAGGGGTTCGCACAGATACGCAGTATTTT. Its translation: CASSRGLAGGVRTDTQYF.

The rearrangement links TRBV25-1 to TRBJ1-5; D unclear. CDR1 is MGHDK, CDR2 SYGVNS, per germline. The CDR3 covers 15 residues. The V end lost 1 base, the J end lost 2 bases, and 9 bases lay between the germline ends. Here the CDR3 reads CASSESPGGNQPQHF. The CDR3, as DNA: TGTGCCAGCAGTGAATCGCCCGGGGGCAATCAGCCCCAGCATTTT.

This chain joins TRBV28 and TRBJ2-1; 10 bases map to TRBD1. The CDR3 runs 15 residues. Germline-derived CDR1 and CDR2 are MDHEN and SYDVKM. With V trimmed by 5 bases and J by 4 bases, 5 bases remained unmatched. The CDR3 here is CASSVGQGLYNEQFF. As DNA, the CDR3 is TGTGCCAGCAGTGTGGGACAGGGGCTGTACAATGAGCAGTTCTTC.

This clone has only a few counts. V gene TRBV7-9 combines with J gene TRBJ2-7; TRBD1 is a possible D gene (6 bases). This CDR3 comprises 13 residues. The germline V gene has CDR1 SEHNR and CDR2 FQNEAQ (reference sequence). V shed 1 base and J shed 4 bases, with 8 bases lying between them. CDR3: CASSLGTAYEQYF. CDR3 sequence (DNA): TGTGCCAGCAGCTTAGGGACAGCATACGAGCAGTACTTC.

The chain combines TRBV5-4 with TRBJ2-5; 10 bases agree with TRBD2. Germline V gives CDR1 SGHNT, CDR2 YYREEE (reference sequence). This CDR3 has 15 residues. V trimming: 4 bases; J trimming: 5 bases; junction bases outside the gene matches: 8. CDR3 residues: CASSRSGGAGETQYF. CDR3 in DNA: TGTGCCAGCAGCAGAAGCGGGGGGGCCGGGGAGACCCAGTACTTC.

The sample holds a few counts of this clone. This rearrangement joins TRBV18 to TRBJ2-3; tentatively, D is TRBD2 (6 bases). This CDR3 spans 13 amino acids. Trimming left V 5 bases short and J 7 bases short, with 13 bases between. Germline CDR1 KGHSH, CDR2 LQKENI. The CDR3 sequence: CASSKGGENTQYF. CDR3 DNA: TGTGCCAGCTCAAAAGGAGGGGAAAATACGCAGTATTTT.

The chain has TRBV7-2 and TRBJ2-7; no firm D call. This CDR3 comprises 11 residues. V shed 4 bases and J shed 6 bases, with 7 bases lying between them. CDR1 SGHTA and CDR2 FQGNSA come from the germline V gene. This CDR3 is CASSYVGEQYF. CDR3 in DNA: TGTGCCAGCAGCTACGTCGGCGAGCAGTACTTC.